This TCR beta chain was identified in a study of blood T cells in healthy people across ages. Study-level points and caveats: Long-lived donors exceeded aged donors in naive CD4+ cells and diversity. Naive T cell percentage and TCR beta diversity correlated strongly.

A second 7 to 11 cycle PCR used barcoded and J-beta primers. Each cDNA molecule received a tag from a template-switch adaptor that had 12 random nucleotides. TCRdb used MiXCR to reprocess the 5' RACE reads, holding one entry per CDR3 protein. The sample lists 1.5 million to 2 million distinct CDR3 sequences, 40% to 55% occurring once. Each donor was a healthy Caucasian individual from Russia, aged roughly 6 to 95. For this clonotype: Its antigen is unknown.

The V and J ends lost 7 bases and 2 bases respectively, with 11 bases between them. Germline V gives CDR1 MNHEY, CDR2 SMNVEV (reference sequence). There are 13 residues in the CDR3. The specimen was blood. The J gene is TRBJ2-5, the V gene TRBV27; D is uncertain. This TCR was recovered from a woman aged 40 to 50 in good health. The CDR3 protein is CASIFQWQETQYF. The CDR3 DNA reads as TGTGCCAGCATTTTTCAATGGCAAGAGACCCAGTACTTC.